This T cell receptor beta chain emerged from a study of cytotoxic CD8 clonotypes in ibrutinib-treated CLL. Cryopreserved PBMCs provided around 1.9 micrograms of genomic DNA for the TCR beta libraries. Study outcomes and limitations: Clonality was higher at baseline than in age-matched healthy donors and tracked circulating CD8+ T-cell counts. Samples from sustained-remission and progressing patients were taken at different times.

The CDR3 covers 16 residues. Germline values: CDR1 LNHDA, CDR2 SQIVND (reference sequence). Trimming took 5 bases from V and 2 from J, leaving 19 bases between them. Here immunoSEQ multiplex PCR was the method, and the copy in TCRdb shows in-frame clones only, minus some. The table has 200,000 to 250,000 clones, roughly 73% seen once; the top ten hold about an eighth. In this sample, this clone turned up a few times. Antigen specificity is unknown. V usage is TRBV19 and J usage is TRBJ2-7; D possibly uses TRBD1 or TRBD2 (6 bases each). This receptor was identified in a human donor with chronic lymphocytic leukemia. Here the sequenced sample was PBMCs, taken after 12 months of ibrutinib treatment. The CDR3 spells CASSPRGGFVAYEQYF. The CDR3 DNA reads as TGTGCCAGTAGTCCCCGAGGGGGGTTCGTCGCCTACGAGCAGTACTTC.